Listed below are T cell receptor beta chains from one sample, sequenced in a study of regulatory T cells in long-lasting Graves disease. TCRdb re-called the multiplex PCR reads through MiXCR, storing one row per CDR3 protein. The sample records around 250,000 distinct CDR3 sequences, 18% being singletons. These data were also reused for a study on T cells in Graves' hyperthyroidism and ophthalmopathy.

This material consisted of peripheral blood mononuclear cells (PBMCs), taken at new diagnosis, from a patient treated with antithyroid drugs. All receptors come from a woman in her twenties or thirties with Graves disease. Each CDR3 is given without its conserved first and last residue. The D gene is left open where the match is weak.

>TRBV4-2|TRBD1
ASNQGVRGTGDSPLH
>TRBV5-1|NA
ASSSNRVYTEAF
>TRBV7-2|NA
ASSLGVGRITDTQY
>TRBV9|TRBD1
ASSGQGPNPYGYT
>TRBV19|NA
ASGPGGTFDEQF
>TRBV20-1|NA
SVQSGQETQY
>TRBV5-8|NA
ASSGPTGSSSGANVLT
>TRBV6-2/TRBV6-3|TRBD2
ASSTLGRRGYNEQF
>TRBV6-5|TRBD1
ASSYGQGAVYGYT
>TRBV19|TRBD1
ASKLTGGNYGYT
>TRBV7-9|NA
ASSWKGGTDTQY
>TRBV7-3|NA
ASSSYNTGELF
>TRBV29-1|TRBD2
SALTSGGDSTDTQY
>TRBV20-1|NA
SARDRGYEQY
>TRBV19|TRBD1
ASSLTGTGGYSPLH
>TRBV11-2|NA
ASSLERASNTEAF
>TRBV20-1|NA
SARDTRGGTRGEQY
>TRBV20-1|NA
SLTGGPGYGYT
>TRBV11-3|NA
ASSPGTHGTGELF
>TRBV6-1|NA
ASSDVSPLH
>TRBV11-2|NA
ASSLSLVETQY
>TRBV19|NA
ASSSTGGTYHHGYT
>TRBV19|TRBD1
ASSQGGYQPQH
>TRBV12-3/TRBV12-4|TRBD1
ASSPTGFEAAF
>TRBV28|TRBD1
ASSPHLRGQGVSDTQY
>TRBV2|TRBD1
ASRAQGGGALNGYT
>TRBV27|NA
ASSNGPGTEYGYT
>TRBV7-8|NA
ASSTGTTDTQY
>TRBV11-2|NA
ASSLAGWSSYEQY
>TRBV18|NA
ASSPSMGDTQY
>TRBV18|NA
ASSLPGGADSPLH
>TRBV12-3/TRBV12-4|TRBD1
ASSTTQGIYQPQH
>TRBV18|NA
ASSRQGPGGDQPQH
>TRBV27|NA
ASSQNRVNQPQH
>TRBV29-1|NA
SVEAPFRAGELF
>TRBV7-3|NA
ASRSENTEAF
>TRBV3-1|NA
ASSHLSVSSYNEQF
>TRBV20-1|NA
SARDDRMSGYT
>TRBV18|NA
ASSLGQNPSSPLH
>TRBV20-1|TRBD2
SGLAGVDTQY
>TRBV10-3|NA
AISEDRSSNEQY
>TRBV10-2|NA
ASAEDRTEAF
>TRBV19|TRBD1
ATRTGSGGNQPQH
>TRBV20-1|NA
SAREGDLTQETQY
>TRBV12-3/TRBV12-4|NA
ASNLSGKNQPQH